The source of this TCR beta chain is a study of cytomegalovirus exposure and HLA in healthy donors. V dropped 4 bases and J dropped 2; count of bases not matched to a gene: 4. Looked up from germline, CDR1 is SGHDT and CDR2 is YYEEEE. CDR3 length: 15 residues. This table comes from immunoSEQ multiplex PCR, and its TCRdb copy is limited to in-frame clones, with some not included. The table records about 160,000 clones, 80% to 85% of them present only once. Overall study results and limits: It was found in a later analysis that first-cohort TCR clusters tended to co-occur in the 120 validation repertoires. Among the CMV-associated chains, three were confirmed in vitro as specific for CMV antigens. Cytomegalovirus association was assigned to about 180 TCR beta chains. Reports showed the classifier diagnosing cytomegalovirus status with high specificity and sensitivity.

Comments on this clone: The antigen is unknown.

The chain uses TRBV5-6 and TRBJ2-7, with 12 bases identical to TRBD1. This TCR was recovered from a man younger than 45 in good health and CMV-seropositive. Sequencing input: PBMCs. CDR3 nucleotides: TGTGCCAGCAGCCGGGGGGACAGGGGGCCCTACGAGCAGTACTTC. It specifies CASSRGDRGPYEQYF.